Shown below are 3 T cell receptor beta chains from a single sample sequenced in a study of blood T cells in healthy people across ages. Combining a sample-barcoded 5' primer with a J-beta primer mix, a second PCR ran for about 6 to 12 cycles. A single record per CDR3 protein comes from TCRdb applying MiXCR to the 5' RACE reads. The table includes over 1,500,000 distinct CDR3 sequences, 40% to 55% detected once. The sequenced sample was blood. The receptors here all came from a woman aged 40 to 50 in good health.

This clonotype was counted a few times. The CDR3, as DNA: TGTGCCAGCAGTTTAAAGGCAGTGAGCTCCTACGAGCAGTACTTC. Translating gives CASSLKAVSSYEQYF. The V and J genes are TRBV27 and TRBJ2-7; D gene ambiguous. Germline CDR1 MNHEY, CDR2 SMNVEV (reference sequence). CDR3 length: 15 amino acids. V lost 2 bases and J 0 bases, leaving 11 bases between the germline ends.

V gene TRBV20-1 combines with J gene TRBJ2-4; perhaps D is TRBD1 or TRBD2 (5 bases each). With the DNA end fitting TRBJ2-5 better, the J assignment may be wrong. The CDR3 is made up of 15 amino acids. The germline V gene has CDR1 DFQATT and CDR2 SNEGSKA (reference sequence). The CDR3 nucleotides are TGCAGTGCTATGGGCAGGGAGAGGTCGAGCGAGACCCAGTACTTC. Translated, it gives CSAMGRERSSETQYF.

The CDR3 spells CASSYGTSGGEQYF. The CDR3, as DNA: TGTGCCAGCAGTTACGGGACTAGCGGAGGCGAGCAGTACTTC. The chain recombines TRBV6-2 or TRBV6-3 with TRBJ2-5; TRBD2 agrees at 11 bases. The assigned J gene may be wrong: the sequence end matches TRBJ2-7 better. This CDR3 comprises 14 residues. Germline CDR1 and CDR2: MNHEY and SVGEGT.